This T cell receptor (beta chain) was captured in a study of T cells after yellow fever vaccination. The study, taken as a whole, reports: Booster sampling recovered most clones from primary vaccination (roughly 96% CD4, approximately 88% CD8).

This clonotype was recorded many times. Its cognate antigen is unknown. The trim removed 2 bases at V and 11 bases at J, leaving 9 bases unmatched. The CDR3 length is 14 residues. Germline V gene sequence: CDR1 SGHRS, CDR2 YFSETQ. 5'RACE template switching produced TCR cDNA carrying a universal primer site and UMIs. Each CDR3 protein is one row after TCRdb ran MiXCR on the 5' RACE reads. The sample lists about 300,000 distinct CDR3 sequences, approximately 4% occurring once. This receptor was identified in a man younger than 35 who received the YFV17D yellow fever vaccine. The rearrangement joins TRBV5-1 to TRBJ2-3; 9 bases line up with TRBD2. The sequencing here drew on PBMCs, taken 5 days after the yellow fever booster vaccination. CDR3 sequence reads: CASSFAGGPVKQYF. The CDR3 DNA reads TGCGCCAGCAGCTTTGCGGGGGGGCCAGTTAAGCAGTATTTT. The whole variable domain, filled in from reference TRBV5-1 and TRBJ2-3, reads KAGVTQTPRYLIKTRGQQVTLSCSPISGHRSVSWYQQTPGQGLQFLFEYFSETQRNKGNFPGRFSGRQFSNSRSEMNVSTLELGDSALYLCASSFAGGPVKQYFGPGTRLTVL.